The 32 T cell receptor beta chains listed next were all sequenced from one sample in a study of STAT5B mutations in CD4+ large granular lymphocyte leukemia. Assay used: immunoSEQ multiplex PCR; TCRdb lists only in-frame clones, some missing. The profile shows around 34,000 clones, around 81% of them singletons. The sequencing input was CD4+ T cells from blood buffy coats. The receptor set was obtained from a human donor in good health.

This chain connects TRBV4-1 to TRBJ2-6; TRBD1 aligns across 7 bases. In germline, CDR1 is MGHRA, CDR2 YSYEKL. The CDR3 is made up of 18 amino acids. V was clipped by 4 bases and J by 3 bases; unmatched bases: 12. The CDR3 here is CASSLELGTVSGANVLTF. In nucleotides, the CDR3 is TGCGCCAGCAGCCTCGAACTGGGGACAGTAAGTGGGGCCAACGTCCTGACTTTC.

This chain joins TRBV7-8 and TRBJ1-2; D ambiguous. Trimming took off 5 bases at V and 4 bases at J, with 11 bases between the two ends. CDR3 length equals 13 residues. From germline, CDR1 is SGHVS and CDR2 FQNEAQ. As DNA, the CDR3 is TGTGCCAGCAGCCTCGCCGGACTCTATGGCTACACCTTC. This codes for CASSLAGLYGYTF.

This clone turned up a few times. This chain uses TRBV7-9 with TRBJ1-1; no clear D gene. CDR3 size: 13 residues. In germline, CDR1 is SEHNR, CDR2 FQNEAQ (reference sequence). V was cut by 5 bases and J by 1 base, with 8 bases left in between. The CDR3 sequence: CASSLQRNTEAFF. Written as DNA, the CDR3 is TGTGCCAGCAGCCTACAGAGGAACACTGAAGCTTTCTTT.

The chain employs TRBV7-2 and TRBJ2-3; tentatively, D is TRBD1 or TRBD2 (5 bases each). Germline V gene sequence: CDR1 SGHTA, CDR2 FQGNSA. The CDR3 extends over 15 amino acids. V lost 5 bases, J lost 0 bases, and 12 bases lay in between. CDR3: CASSPLGPSTDTQYF. Here the CDR3 DNA reads TGTGCCAGCAGCCCCTTGGGACCTAGCACAGATACGCAGTATTTT.

The rearrangement joins TRBV30 to TRBJ2-7; TRBD2 agrees at 15 bases. CDR3 length: 14 amino acids. In germline, CDR1 is GTSNPN, CDR2 SVGIG (reference sequence). Unmatched junction bases numbered 5, after V lost 4 bases and J lost 7 bases. DNA for the CDR3: TGTGCCTGGACCGGACTAGCGGGGGGGAGGGAGCAGTACTTC. Translation gives CAWTGLAGGREQYF.

V usage is TRBV5-4 and J usage is TRBJ2-1, with TRBD1 identical over 11 bases. V lost 3 bases to trimming and J lost 1 base; unmatched junction nucleotides: 9. From germline, CDR1 is SGHNT and CDR2 YYREEE (reference sequence). The CDR3 length is 18 residues. CDR3 sequence: CASSYGQGARGSYNEQFF. The CDR3 nucleotides read TGTGCCAGCAGCTACGGACAGGGGGCGAGAGGGTCCTACAATGAGCAGTTCTTC.

The rearrangement links TRBV7-8 to TRBJ1-1; 8 nucleotides agree with TRBD1. The germline gives CDR1 SGHVS, CDR2 FQNEAQ. V trimming: 1 base; J trimming: 2 bases; junction bases outside the gene matches: 6. This CDR3 is 16 amino acids long. The CDR3 loop reads CASSLVGGQANTEAFF. The CDR3 nucleotides are TGTGCCAGCAGCTTAGTTGGGGGACAGGCAAACACTGAAGCTTTCTTT.

This rearrangement joins TRBV10-1 to TRBJ1-2, with D unclear. V dropped 4 bases and J dropped 4 bases, with 10 bases sitting between them. The CDR3 runs 13 residues. Per the germline V gene, CDR1 is WNHNN and CDR2 is SYGVQD (reference sequence). The CDR3 here is CASSVDGPYGYTF. The CDR3 DNA reads as TGCGCCAGCAGTGTAGACGGACCCTATGGCTACACCTTC.

The chain links TRBV5-1 to TRBJ2-7, with D possibly matching TRBD1 (6 bases). V was pared by 4 bases and J by 3 bases, with 23 bases between. The germline V gene encodes CDR1 SGHRS and CDR2 YFSETQ. The CDR3 runs 17 residues. The CDR3 nucleotides are TGCGCCAGCAGCGCAATGGGACAAGGGCTGGGTGTCTACGAGCAGTACTTC. Its translation: CASSAMGQGLGVYEQYF.

V is TRBV14 and J is TRBJ1-1, with no clear D. V was shortened by 1 base and J by 3 bases, with 9 bases between the two germline ends. Germline V lookup: CDR1 SGHDN, CDR2 FVKESK. This CDR3 region has 14 residues. CDR3 bases: TGTGCCAGCAGCCAAGTCGGACGGTACACTGAAGCTTTCTTT. This encodes CASSQVGRYTEAFF.

Points on this clone: Sequence at one end of the junction differs from germline and may be a read error. V and J are TRBV30 and TRBJ2-1; D not certain. This CDR3 is 15 amino acids long. From germline, CDR1 is GTSNPN and CDR2 SVGIG (reference sequence). The chain's CDR3 is CAWSDLGHSYNEQLF. In nucleotides, the CDR3 is TGTGCCTGGAGTGACCTAGGCCACTCCTACAATGAGCAGCTCTTC. The variable domain in full, completed from reference TRBV30 and TRBJ2-1, reads SQTIHQWPATLVQPVGSPLSLECTVEGTSNPNLYWYRQAAGRGLQLLFYSVGIGQISSEVPQNLSASRPQDRQFILSSKKLLLSDSGFYLCAWSDLGHSYNEQLFGPGTRLTVL.

This clone is a singleton in its sample. The V gene is TRBV7-6, the J gene TRBJ2-5; D is unclear. Germline V gene lookup returns CDR1 SGHVS and CDR2 FNYEAQ. The CDR3 is 13 residues long. V was pared by 0 bases and J by 8 bases, with 10 bases between. The CDR3 reads CASSLAESGTQYF. The CDR3 region has the DNA TGTGCCAGCAGCTTAGCCGAGTCAGGTACCCAGTACTTC.

The V and J genes are TRBV7-2 and TRBJ1-1; D perhaps matches TRBD1 (6 bases). In germline, CDR1 is SGHTA, CDR2 FQGNSA. CDR3 length: 15 amino acids. Trimming shortened V by 1 base and J by 5 bases, and 14 bases separated the two germline ends. The CDR3 DNA sequence: TGTGCCAGCAGCTTAGTTCCTCAGGGGAGAACTGAAGCTTTCTTT. It specifies CASSLVPQGRTEAFF. Full variable domain (remainder filled in from reference TRBV7-2 and TRBJ1-1): GAGVSQSPSNKVTEKGKDVELRCDPISGHTALYWYRQSLGQGLEFLIYFQGNSAPDKSGLPSDRFSAERTGGSVSTLTIQRTQQEDSAVYLCASSLVPQGRTEAFFGQGTRLTVV.

The chain links TRBV6-6 to TRBJ1-5; weak D call: TRBD1 (6 bases). Trimming stripped 6 bases from V and 6 bases from J, with 9 bases between. Germline loops: CDR1 MNHNY, CDR2 SVGAGI (reference sequence). The CDR3 extends over 12 amino acids. The CDR3 sequence is CASRGGSQPQHF. In DNA, the CDR3 is TGTGCCAGCAGAGGGGGATCTCAGCCCCAGCATTTT.

The rearrangement links TRBV6-1 to TRBJ1-4, with D hard to call. Trimming took 3 bases from V and 8 from J, leaving 13 bases between them. The CDR3 spans 14 residues. CDR1 is MNHNS and CDR2 is SASEGT in the germline V gene. The CDR3 region has the DNA TGTGCCAGCAGTGACCTGGTGGCCGGGGAAAAACTGTTTTTT. This encodes CASSDLVAGEKLFF.

V usage is TRBV6-1 and J usage is TRBJ1-1; a weak D match, TRBD1 (5 bases). CDR1 and CDR2 from the germline V gene are MNHNS and SASEGT. V was clipped by 8 bases and J by 1 base, with 11 bases between them. The CDR3 runs 13 residues. CDR3 loop: CASDMGPNTEAFF. The CDR3 bases are TGTGCCAGCGACATGGGACCGAACACTGAAGCTTTCTTT.

The chain employs TRBV18 and TRBJ2-2; D is ambiguous. The V end was cut by 5 bases, the J end by 5 bases, with 9 bases between. Germline V gives CDR1 KGHSH, CDR2 LQKENI. This CDR3 is 13 amino acids long. CDR3 nucleotides: TGTGCCAGCTCATGGTCTGCAACCGGGGAGCTGTTTTTT. Its protein product is CASSWSATGELFF.

This sequence joins TRBV29-1 and TRBJ2-1, with 10 bases identical to TRBD1. The CDR3 contains 13 residues. Germline V gene lookup returns CDR1 SQVTM and CDR2 ANQGSEA. Trimming at V came to 7 bases and at J to 3 bases, leaving 3 bases not matched to a gene. Here the CDR3 DNA reads TGCAGCGGGGGACAGGGGATCTACAATGAGCAGTTCTTC. Its translation: CSGGQGIYNEQFF.

The DNA of the CDR3 is TGCGCCAGCAGCTTGGGACTAGGCGCCAGCACAGATACGCAGTATTTT. Amino acid sequence: CASSLGLGASTDTQYF. J is TRBJ2-3 and V is TRBV5-1, with D possibly matching TRBD2 (6 bases). The germline CDR1 and CDR2 sequences are SGHRS and YFSETQ. V lost 0 bases and J 0 bases, leaving 11 bases between the germline ends. The CDR3 is 16 residues long.

J is TRBJ2-7 and V is TRBV9; 16 nucleotides match TRBD2. This CDR3 contains 16 residues. The V and J ends lost 2 bases and 7 bases, in that order; junction bases with no gene match: 6. Germline CDR1 is SGDLS and CDR2 is YYNGEE. Written as DNA, the CDR3 is TGTGCCAGCAGCGTGGGACTAGCGGGAGGGGGTGAAGAGCAGTACTTC. Translated: CASSVGLAGGGEEQYF.

The genes are TRBV19 and TRBJ1-3; 8 nucleotides align to TRBD1. V trimming: 4 bases; J trimming: 4 bases; junction bases outside the gene matches: 6. Looked up from germline, CDR1 is LNHDA and CDR2 is SQIVND (reference sequence). The CDR3 sequence is 15 residues long. The CDR3 spells CASSTYRGNGNTIYF. CDR3 DNA: TGTGCCAGTAGTACGTACAGGGGGAACGGAAACACCATATATTTT.

The gene calls are TRBV11-2 and TRBJ2-7; D tentatively fits TRBD1 or TRBD2 (5 bases each). Germline assignment: CDR1 SGHAT and CDR2 FQNNGV. Trimming removed 4 bases from V and 4 bases from J, with 20 bases in between. The CDR3 runs to 16 residues. The CDR3 protein is CASSSPPGLAVYEQYF. CDR3 sequence (DNA): TGTGCCAGCAGCTCCCCGCCGGGGCTAGCTGTGTACGAGCAGTACTTC.

The J gene is TRBJ1-4, the V gene TRBV19, with 9 bases fitting TRBD1. The CDR3 consists of 14 residues. Germline V gene lookup returns CDR1 LNHDA and CDR2 SQIVND (reference sequence). J lost 7 bases, V lost 5 bases, and 5 bases had no gene match. As DNA, the CDR3 is TGTGCCAGTAGTGTACAGGGGGCGCCTGAAAAACTGTTTTTT. Encoded protein: CASSVQGAPEKLFF.

The DNA for the CDR3 is TGTGCCAGCAGCTTAAGAGATAGCGGGACAGATACGCAGTATTTT. This sequence encodes CASSLRDSGTDTQYF. The genes are TRBV7-9 and TRBJ2-3; TRBD2 agrees at 7 bases. Trimming cost V 2 bases and J 3 bases; bases outside gene matches: 5. There are 15 residues in the CDR3. From germline, CDR1 is SEHNR and CDR2 FQNEAQ (reference sequence).

V gene TRBV7-6 combines with J gene TRBJ2-1, with D perhaps assigned TRBD1 or TRBD2 (6 bases each). CDR1 is SGHVS, CDR2 FNYEAQ, per germline. The V end was cut by 4 bases, the J end by 4 bases, with 23 bases between. CDR3 length equals 18 residues. The CDR3 nucleotides are TGTGCCAGCAGCTCCCAAGGGGGGTGGCGGGCGCCATACAATGAGCAGTTCTTC. It yields the protein CASSSQGGWRAPYNEQFF.

The chain employs TRBV7-7 and TRBJ2-3; D may be TRBD2 (5 bases). This CDR3 contains 13 residues. V was shortened by 0 bases and J by 4 bases, with 5 bases between the two germline ends. CDR1 and CDR2 (germline): SSHAT, FNYEAQ (reference sequence). The CDR3 region has the DNA TGTGCCAGCAGCTTAGCGGAGGCAGATACGCAGTATTTT. This gives the protein CASSLAEADTQYF.

The chain couples TRBV4-2 to TRBJ2-5; TRBD2 aligns across 12 bases. The CDR3 sequence is 17 residues long. Per germline, CDR1 LGHNA and CDR2 YNFKEQ. The junction had 5 bases not matched to a gene; V was cut back by 0 bases and J by 3 bases. CDR3 DNA sequence: TGTGCCAGCAGCCAAGATCCCGGACTAGCGGGGAAAGAGACCCAGTACTTC. It codes for CASSQDPGLAGKETQYF.

The chain has TRBV19 and TRBJ1-5, with D possibly being TRBD1 (6 bases). Germline loops: CDR1 LNHDA, CDR2 SQIVND (reference sequence). This CDR3 has 12 residues. V lost 8 bases and J lost 5, with 10 bases in between. CDR3 loop: CASSGEDQPQHF. CDR3 in DNA: TGTGCCAGTTCAGGGGAAGATCAGCCCCAGCATTTT.

The table lists this clone with a count of one. The J gene is TRBJ1-5, the V gene TRBV7-8; D is possibly TRBD1 (6 bases). Trimming shortened V by 2 bases and J by 7 bases, and 15 bases separated the two germline ends. The CDR3 consists of 15 residues. Per the germline V gene, CDR1 is SGHVS and CDR2 is FQNEAQ. The CDR3 here is CASSLSGGQGQPQHF. The CDR3 DNA sequence: TGTGCCAGCAGCTTAAGTGGGGGGCAAGGCCAGCCCCAGCATTTT.

CDR3 sequence reads: CASTQDGTWAGNTIYF. CDR3 in DNA: TGTGCCAGCACCCAGGACGGGACTTGGGCTGGAAACACCATATATTTT. This chain connects TRBV6-6 to TRBJ1-3; D possibly corresponds to TRBD1 (5 bases). The CDR3 runs 16 residues. V was trimmed by 7 bases and J by 2 bases, leaving 18 bases between them. Germline V gives CDR1 MNHNY, CDR2 SVGAGI (reference sequence).

This clone was detected a few times. J is TRBJ2-7 and V is TRBV5-4; D not resolved. Germline-derived CDR1 and CDR2 are SGHNT and YYREEE (reference sequence). V lost 2 bases to trimming and J lost 3 bases, with 3 bases between them. The CDR3 totals 11 residues. DNA of the CDR3: TGTGCCAGCAGCTTCAACTACGAGCAGTACTTC. Residues: CASSFNYEQYF. The whole variable domain, remainder taken from reference TRBV5-4 and TRBJ2-7, is ETGVTQSPTHLIKTRGQQVTLRCSSQSGHNTVSWYQQALGQGPQFIFQYYREEENGRGNFPPRFSGLQFPNYSSELNVNALELDDSALYLCASSFNYEQYFGPGTRLTVT.

This rearrangement joins TRBV11-1 to TRBJ2-2; D might be TRBD1 (5 bases). Looked up from germline, CDR1 is SGHAT and CDR2 is FQDESV (reference sequence). The CDR3 is 16 residues long. V was clipped by 5 bases and J by 0 bases, with 13 bases between them. The DNA for the CDR3 is TGTGCCAGCAGCCCTGACAGCCACCCGAACACCGGGGAGCTGTTTTTT. Its protein is CASSPDSHPNTGELFF.